One sample yielded the 25 T cell receptor beta chains listed below, sequenced in a study of tumor-infiltrating lymphocytes in primary liver carcinoma. Co-extraction of both nucleic acids (RNA and DNA) used about 17-33 mg of unsorted bulk tissue. A primer matching the constant region was used to make TCR beta cDNA from approximately 0.45 ug of total RNA. It was through three nested multiplex PCR rounds of slightly modified ARM-PCR that TCR beta libraries arose. The first two PCR rounds, approximately 10 cycles each, used TRBV1-TRBV30 forward primers and a C-beta reverse primer. TCRdb reprocessed the multiplex PCR reads with MiXCR, giving one entry per CDR3 protein. The table lists approximately 73,000 distinct CDR3 sequences, about two thirds of them singletons. The sequencing sample was made of liver tumor tissue from sampling region 4. As for subset: tumor region T4, right-lateral pole. The receptors come from a woman aged 55-75 years with primary liver carcinoma and hepatitis B virus infection.

Worth noting for this clonotype: A much larger clone differs from this one at a single base, so this may be a read error. The V call is TRBV28, the J call TRBJ1-1; tentatively, D is TRBD1 (6 bases). Between the trimmed V and J ends, which lost 7 bases and 1 base, there was a span of 16 bases. The CDR3 extends over 15 amino acids. Germline values: CDR1 MDHEN, CDR2 SYDVKM. The CDR3 DNA sequence: TGTGCCAGCACTTCGACAGGCGGTGAGAACACTGAAGCTTTCTTT. This sequence encodes CASTSTGGENTEAFF.

As for this clonotype: No conserved phenylalanine or tryptophan ends this CDR3, so it is likely a read error. No DNA is shown, since the ends of the CDR3 on it are uncertain; the CDR3 is the one TCRdb lists. The chain joins TRBV29-1 to TRBJ2-3. Germline CDR1 is SQVTM and CDR2 is ANQGSEA. The CDR3 is 12 residues long, ends included. The CDR3 sequence: CSVEGGADTRYL.

Turning to this clonotype: One junction end disagrees with the germline gene, perhaps due to a read error. The rearrangement uses TRBV7-8 and TRBJ2-1, with a tentative D call TRBD1 (7 bases). The CDR3 is 16 amino acids. Germline V gene sequence: CDR1 SGHVS, CDR2 FQNEAQ. CDR3 amino acids: CASSLVSGGKYDEQLF. DNA of the CDR3: TGTGCCAGCAGCTTAGTCTCAGGGGGGAAGTACGATGAGCAGCTCTTC.

About this clonotype: A read error may account for a junction end that differs from germline. V usage is TRBV5-4 and J usage is TRBJ2-3; tentatively, D is TRBD2 (6 bases). In germline, CDR1 is SGHNT, CDR2 YYREEE (reference sequence). The CDR3 loop spans 14 amino acids. CDR3 loop: CAGRSPRETDTQYF. In DNA, the CDR3 is TGTGCCGGCAGGTCCCCGCGGGAAACGGATACGCAATATTTT.

With regard to this clonotype: As the CDR3 is not closed by the conserved phenylalanine or tryptophan, this likely results from a read error. The DNA is left out, because the CDR3 cannot be placed on it with certainty; the CDR3 is given as TCRdb lists it. This sequence joins TRBV11-2 and TRBJ1-2; no check of the table's D call, TRBD1, against the DNA was made. Including both end residues, the CDR3 is 14 amino acids long. Germline assignment: CDR1 SGHAT and CDR2 FQNNGV. The CDR3 sequence is CASSLAGQDYGYTY.

A word on this clonotype: At one end, the junction sequence differs from germline, possibly due to a read error. The chain has TRBV11-1 and TRBJ2-2; weak D call: TRBD2 (5 bases). CDR1 and CDR2 (germline): SGHAT, FQDESV (reference sequence). The CDR3 has 14 amino acids. DNA for the CDR3: TGTGCCTGCAGACCTAGCCTTGACACAGGGGAGCTGTTTTTT. As protein: CACRPSLDTGELFF.

With respect to this clonotype: Its ends do not fully match the called genes, so a read error is possible. The chain combines TRBV29-1 with TRBJ1-5, with a weak D call TRBD1 (5 bases). The germline V gene encodes CDR1 SQVTM and CDR2 ANQGSEA. The CDR3 consists of 14 residues. Here the CDR3 reads CSVVWGVGYQPQHF. The DNA for the CDR3 is TGCAGCGTTGTTTGGGGGGTGGGCTATCAGCCCCAGCACTTT.

This clonotype was observed a single time. Possible read error: a much larger clone is one base away. The V gene is TRBV6-4, the J gene TRBJ2-7; D tentatively fits TRBD1 or TRBD2 (6 bases each). CDR1 is MRHNA and CDR2 is SNTAGT in the germline V gene. The CDR3 contains 13 residues. The CDR3 sequence: CASSDRDGGEKYF. CDR3 sequence (DNA): TGTGCCAGCAGCGACCGGGACGGGGGCGAGAAGTACTTC.

This clonotype has ten or more counts. The rearrangement joins TRBV7-8 to TRBJ2-7; either TRBD1 or TRBD2 may supply D (5 bases each). CDR1 SGHVS and CDR2 FQNEAQ come from the germline V gene. The ends were cut back, 1 base at V and 0 bases at J, with 10 bases in the middle. The CDR3 extends over 15 amino acids. CDR3 sequence reads: CASSLGGARSYEQYF. CDR3 in DNA: TGTGCCAGCAGCTTAGGAGGGGCTCGCTCCTACGAGCAGTACTTC. Complete variable domain (other parts from reference TRBV7-8 and TRBJ2-7): GAGVSQSPRYKVAKRGQDVALRCDPISGHVSLFWYQQALGQGPEFLTYFQNEAQLDKSGLPSDRFFAERPEGSVSTLKIQRTQQEDSAVYLCASSLGGARSYEQYFGPGTRLTVT.

The chain is built from TRBV5-6 and TRBJ2-1; 7 nucleotides align to TRBD2. The CDR3 length is 15 residues. CDR1 and CDR2 from the germline V gene are SGHDT and YYEEEE. V lost 0 bases and J lost 8; bases outside the gene matches: 8. This CDR3 is CASSLEAGPEDEQFF. Written as DNA, the CDR3 is TGTGCCAGCAGCTTGGAAGCGGGACCCGAGGATGAGCAGTTCTTC.

This clonotype was observed a handful of times. Because the CDR3 is missing its conserved closing phenylalanine or tryptophan, this is likely a read error. The J gene is TRBJ2-2, the V gene TRBV11-1; 11 bases match TRBD2. The CDR3 runs 20 residues. V gave up 8 bases and J gave up 0 bases; unmatched junction bases: 17. CDR1 is SGHAT, CDR2 FQDESV, per germline (reference sequence). CDR3 bases: TGTGCCAGCGGGCCAACCCCCGGGACTAGCGGCAGTACGAACACCGGGGAGCTGTTTTCT. Amino acids: CASGPTPGTSGSTNTGELFS.

About this clonotype itself: One end of the junction does not line up with germline, which may come from a read error. The chain employs TRBV6-2 or TRBV6-3 and TRBJ2-3; unclear D gene. Per germline, CDR1 MNHEY and CDR2 SVGEGT. The CDR3 is 12 amino acids. The DNA for the CDR3 is TGTGCCAACAGCAATACTGTAGATACGCACTATTTT. Its translation is CANSNTVDTHYF.

About this clonotype itself: No conserved phenylalanine or tryptophan ends this CDR3, so it is likely a read error. No DNA is shown, since the ends of the CDR3 on it are uncertain; the CDR3 is the one TCRdb lists. The chain links TRBV11-2 to TRBJ2-3; the DNA was not compared with TRBD2, the D call given in the table. Per germline, CDR1 SGHAT and CDR2 FQNNGV. The CDR3 region is 17 residues in length, termini included. The CDR3 sequence is CASSPNRGSWLGNTRYV.

The chain has TRBV19 and TRBJ2-3; weak D call: TRBD1 (6 bases). CDR3 length: 15 amino acids. The germline CDR1 and CDR2 sequences are LNHDA and SQIVND (reference sequence). Trimming stripped 3 bases from V and 2 bases from J, with 12 bases between. The CDR3 here is CASSIRTATTDTQYF. CDR3 nucleotide sequence: TGTGCCAGTAGTATTAGGACAGCCACCACAGATACGCAGTATTTT.

Remarks on this clonotype: A single base separates this from a much larger clone, so it may be a read error. The chain combines TRBV10-2 with TRBJ2-3, with D possibly matching TRBD2 (6 bases). V was trimmed by 1 base and J by 2 bases, leaving 13 bases between them. There are 16 residues in the CDR3. CDR1 is WSHSY, CDR2 SAAADI, per germline. The CDR3 loop reads CASSEWAGPNTDTQYF. The CDR3 region has the DNA TGCGCCAGCAGTGAGTGGGCGGGGCCCAACACAGATACGCAGTATTTT.

This clonotype was observed a handful of times. The junction departs from germline at one end; a sequencing error may be responsible. V gene TRBV11-3 combines with J gene TRBJ2-7, with D possibly matching TRBD2 (6 bases). There are 14 residues in the CDR3. Germline-derived CDR1 and CDR2 are SGHNT and YENEEA. The CDR3 loop reads CASGLSGREHEQYF. In nucleotides, the CDR3 is TGTGCCAGCGGCTTAAGCGGGCGAGAGCACGAGCAATACTTC.

Ten or more counts support this clonotype. The rearrangement joins TRBV12-3 or TRBV12-4 to TRBJ2-3; no firm D call. This CDR3 spans 12 amino acids. Trimming removed 2 bases from V and 5 bases from J, with 5 bases in between. The CDR3 loop is CASSLIVDTQYF. The CDR3 nucleotides are TGTGCCAGCAGTTTAATAGTAGATACGCAGTATTTT.

This chain links TRBV6-5 with TRBJ2-3; 12 nucleotides align to TRBD1. CDR3 size: 15 residues. Looked up from germline, CDR1 is MNHEY and CDR2 is SVGAGI. The CDR3 coding sequence is TGTGGCAGTAGCTTTGGGACAGGGGGCGCAGATACGCAGTATTTT. Encoded protein: CGSSFGTGGADTQYF.

This clonotype was counted once. At one end the junction does not follow the germline gene, possibly because of a read error. The chain uses TRBV15 and TRBJ2-1; a possible D gene is TRBD1 (6 bases). CDR1 and CDR2 from the germline V gene are LNHNV and YYDKDF (reference sequence). The CDR3 runs to 15 residues. In DNA, the CDR3 is TGTGCCACCAGCCGAACACTAACAGGGCCGGGTGAGCAGCTCTTC. It is translated as CATSRTLTGPGEQLF.

This clonotype has a count of ten or more. The CDR3 nucleotides are TGCGCCAGCAGCTCGACAGGGGAGGGGTATGAAAAACTGTTTTTT. Its protein product is CASSSTGEGYEKLFF. The V call is TRBV5-1, the J call TRBJ1-4; 8 nucleotides match TRBD1. The CDR3 is 15 residues long. With V trimmed by 3 bases and J by 6 bases, 7 bases remained unmatched. CDR1 is SGHRS, CDR2 YFSETQ, per germline. The whole variable domain, remainder taken from reference TRBV5-1 and TRBJ1-4, is KAGVTQTPRYLIKTRGQQVTLSCSPISGHRSVSWYQQTPGQGLQFLFEYFSETQRNKGNFPGRFSGRQFSNSRSEMNVSTLELGDSALYLCASSSTGEGYEKLFFGSGTQLSVL.

A remark on this clonotype: A much larger clone is a single base away; this may be a read error. The chain is built from TRBV28 and TRBJ2-1; D might be TRBD2 (6 bases). The germline V gene has CDR1 MDHEN and CDR2 SYDVKM. V was cut by 6 bases and J by 7 bases, with 13 bases left in between. The CDR3 has 13 residues. Written as DNA, the CDR3 is TGTGCCAGCAGAGGACTAAGAATAAATGAGCAGTTCTTC. It yields the protein CASRGLRINEQFF.

About this clonotype itself: The junction shows a germline mismatch at one end, possibly a read error. The chain employs TRBV7-9 and TRBJ1-6, with D possibly TRBD1 on 5 matching bases. Germline assignment: CDR1 SEHNR and CDR2 FQNEAQ (reference sequence). The CDR3 is 13 residues long. The CDR3, as DNA: TGTGCCATCAGCTGGGGCAGGGATTCACCCTTCCACTTT. It encodes CAISWGRDSPFHF.

The table lists this clonotype with a few counts. The junction departs from germline at one end; a sequencing error may be responsible. This chain links TRBV11-2 with TRBJ1-6; D not certain. There are 13 residues in the CDR3. Germline V gene lookup returns CDR1 SGHAT and CDR2 FQNNGV. The chain's CDR3 is CASSLDLGSSLHF. For the CDR3, the DNA is TGTGCCAGTAGCTTAGATCTGGGCTCATCCCTCCACTTT. Full variable domain (rest looked up from reference TRBV11-2 and TRBJ1-6): EAGVAQSPRYKIIEKRQSVAFWCNPISGHATLYWYQQILGQGPKLLIQFQNNGVVDDSQLPKDRFSAERLKGVDSTLKIQPAKLEDSAVYLCASSLDLGSSLHFGNGTRLTVT.

With respect to this clonotype: One junction end disagrees with the germline gene, perhaps due to a read error. V gene TRBV29-1 combines with J gene TRBJ2-6, with D possibly TRBD1 on 5 matching bases. The germline gives CDR1 SQVTM, CDR2 ANQGSEA. The CDR3 spans 13 residues. DNA for the CDR3: TGCAGCGCCCGTAAGTCTGGGGCCGACGTCCTGCCTTTC. The encoded protein is CSARKSGADVLPF.

This clonotype was picked up one time. Likely a read error: the CDR3 ends without its conserved phenylalanine or tryptophan. The chain employs TRBV6-5 and TRBJ1-6, with D possibly TRBD1 on 5 matching bases. The CDR3 sequence is 14 residues long. CDR1 and CDR2 from the germline V gene are MNHEY and SVGAGI. With 4 bases removed from V and 13 bases from J, the gap between germline ends came to 17 bases. CDR3 residues: CASSSHRSNPPLHS. In DNA form, the CDR3 reads TGTGCCAGCAGTTCCCACAGGAGTAATCCGCCCCTCCACTCT.